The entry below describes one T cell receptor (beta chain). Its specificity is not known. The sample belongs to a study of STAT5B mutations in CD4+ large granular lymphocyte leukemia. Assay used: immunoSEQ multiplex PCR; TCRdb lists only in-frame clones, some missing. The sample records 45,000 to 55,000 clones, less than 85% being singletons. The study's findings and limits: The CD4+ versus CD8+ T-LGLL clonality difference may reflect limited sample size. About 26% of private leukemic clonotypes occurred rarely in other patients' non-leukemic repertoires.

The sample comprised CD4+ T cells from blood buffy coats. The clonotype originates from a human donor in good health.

The DNA for the CDR3 is TGTGCCAGTAGTAGTCTTCCTGGTAGAGGGCAAGAGACCCAGTACTTC. It translates to CASSSLPGRGQETQYF. The V and J genes are TRBV19 and TRBJ2-5; the D gene is possibly TRBD2 (5 bases). Germline-derived CDR1 and CDR2 are LNHDA and SQIVND (reference sequence). Trimming removed 4 bases from V and 2 bases from J, with 17 bases in between. The CDR3 totals 16 residues.